This T cell receptor beta chain is from a study of cytomegalovirus exposure and HLA in healthy donors. Across the whole study: Genotyping of roughly 400 donors showed that around 81% belonged to the Caucasian-associated ancestry cluster. Study-wide findings and caveats: Earlier findings revealed that most TCR beta V segments proved productive either about 87% or about 30% of the time. As a later analysis revealed, most CMV-associated TCR beta chains appeared HLA-restricted.

The primer mix had 60 Vbeta and 13 Jbeta primers. The method was immunoSEQ multiplex PCR; TCRdb's version includes in-frame clones alone and lacks a portion of them. The repertoire holds some 120,000 clones, with 8% to 9.5% as singletons. This CDR3 is 16 amino acids long. Per the germline V gene, CDR1 is SGDLS and CDR2 is YYNGEE. The ends were cut back, 0 bases at V and 7 bases at J, with 16 bases in the middle. Healthy bone marrow donors supplied every sample. In its sample, this clone was seen a few times. Its antigen is currently unknown. This receptor was identified in a man aged 35 to 55 in good health and CMV-seronegative. The chain recombines TRBV9 with TRBJ2-2; weak D call: TRBD1 (5 bases). The sequencing sample was made of PBMCs. CDR3 in amino acids: CASSVGGQGFGGELFF. Here the CDR3 DNA reads TGTGCCAGCAGCGTAGGTGGCCAGGGATTCGGCGGGGAGCTGTTTTTT.